This entry lists 30 T cell receptor beta chains sequenced from one sample in a study of blood T cell repertoires in COVID-19. Produced via immunoSEQ multiplex PCR; TCRdb's table is partial and in-frame only. Seen here are 40,000 or so clones, approximately 89% observed once, and the top ten hold over 2%. Specimen: peripheral blood. The receptors shown here come from a man aged 45-65 years with active COVID-19.

CDR3 bases: TGTGCCAGCAGCTTAGATGGGACATCCAATGAAAAACTGTTTTTT. Its protein product is CASSLDGTSNEKLFF. V is TRBV7-2 and J is TRBJ1-4, with D perhaps TRBD1 (6 bases). Germline V lookup: CDR1 SGHTA, CDR2 FQGNSA. The CDR3 has 15 amino acids. The V and J ends lost 1 base and 5 bases respectively, with 11 bases between them.

CDR3 protein: CATSRETSGSDEQFF. The CDR3 DNA follows: TGTGCCACCAGCAGGGAGACTAGCGGGAGCGATGAGCAGTTCTTC. The rearrangement links TRBV15 to TRBJ2-1; 12 bases align to TRBD2. Germline V CDR1 and CDR2: LNHNV, YYDKDF (reference sequence). The CDR3 is 15 amino acids. V was clipped by 3 bases and J by 8 bases; unmatched bases: 5. Drawing the rest from reference TRBV15 and TRBJ2-1, the complete variable domain is DAMVIQNPRYQVTQFGKPVTLSCSQTLNHNVMYWYQQKSSQAPKLLFHYYDKDFNNEADTPDNFQSRRPNTSFCFLDIRSPGLGDTAMYLCATSRETSGSDEQFFGPGTRLTVL.

V gene TRBV14 combines with J gene TRBJ2-3, with TRBD1 matching 7 bases. Germline CDR1 and CDR2: SGHDN and FVKESK. The CDR3 runs to 16 residues. The trim removed 1 base at V and 3 bases at J, leaving 7 bases unmatched. The CDR3 region is CASSQVTGKGTDTQYF. The DNA for the CDR3 is TGTGCCAGCAGCCAAGTGACAGGGAAGGGGACAGATACGCAGTATTTT.

The CDR3: CAIGQRNTEAFF. The CDR3 DNA reads as TGTGCCATAGGACAGCGAAACACTGAAGCTTTCTTT. The chain links TRBV10-3 to TRBJ1-1, with a weak D call TRBD1 (6 bases). CDR3 size: 12 residues. CDR1 and CDR2 (germline): ENHRY, SYGVKD. Trimming cost V 9 bases and J 2 bases, with 10 bases left between them.

The chain combines TRBV29-1 with TRBJ2-3; 8 positions agree with TRBD2. Germline V gives CDR1 SQVTM, CDR2 ANQGSEA. The CDR3 totals 13 residues. Losses at the gene ends were 7 bases for V and 5 bases for J; bases not matched to a gene: 8. This chain's CDR3 is CSARSGRGDTQYF. The CDR3 DNA reads TGCAGCGCCAGGAGCGGGAGAGGAGATACGCAGTATTTT.

The chain has TRBV5-4 and TRBJ2-2; tentative D call: TRBD2 (6 bases). The CDR3 has 13 residues. Trimming stripped 3 bases from V and 7 bases from J, with 10 bases between. In germline, CDR1 is SGHNT, CDR2 YYREEE (reference sequence). The CDR3 here is CASSSAGGGELFF. The DNA for the CDR3 is TGTGCCAGCAGCTCCGCCGGGGGCGGGGAGCTGTTTTTT.

The V and J genes are TRBV30 and TRBJ1-1; perhaps TRBD1 as D (5 bases). V shed 5 bases and J shed 4 bases, with 14 bases lying between them. CDR1 GTSNPN and CDR2 SVGIG come from the germline V gene (reference sequence). The CDR3 spans 13 residues. The CDR3 nucleotides read TGTGCCTGGGGTCCAGGGAGGGGCACTGAAGCTTTCTTT. Translating it yields CAWGPGRGTEAFF.

The CDR3, as DNA: TGTGCCAGCACAGGTGTTGACTATGGCTACACCTTC. This codes for CASTGVDYGYTF. This chain connects TRBV3-1 (or the pseudogene TRBV3-2) to TRBJ1-2; D is unresolved. The CDR3 is 12 residues long. From germline, CDR1 is LGHDT and CDR2 YNNKEL (reference sequence). The germline V and J ends were trimmed by 7 bases and 3 bases, with 9 bases remaining between them.

The chain combines TRBV2 with TRBJ2-2; 12 bases agree with TRBD1. Per germline, CDR1 SNHLY and CDR2 FYNNEI. The CDR3 contains 13 residues. Trimming at V came to 8 bases and at J to 9 bases, leaving 4 bases not matched to a gene. In DNA, the CDR3 is TGTGCCAGCCGGGACAGGGGGCGTTGGGAGCTGTTTTTT. As protein: CASRDRGRWELFF.

The rearrangement joins TRBV6-2 or TRBV6-3 to TRBJ1-5; 8 bases align to TRBD1. V was pared by 2 bases and J by 0 bases, with 6 bases of the junction left unmatched. This CDR3 has 17 amino acids. Germline CDR1 reads MNHEY; CDR2 reads SVGEGT. The CDR3, as DNA: TGTGCCAGCAGTTACCCCAGGGGGCGTAATAGCAATCAGCCCCAGCATTTT. This codes for CASSYPRGRNSNQPQHF.

V is TRBV19 and J is TRBJ1-2, with D tentatively TRBD1 (6 bases). V dropped 4 bases and J dropped 4 bases, with 10 bases sitting between them. CDR1 and CDR2 (germline): LNHDA, SQIVND (reference sequence). This CDR3 has 13 residues. The CDR3 reads CASSKQGSYGYTF. In DNA form, the CDR3 reads TGTGCCAGTAGTAAACAGGGAAGCTATGGCTACACCTTC.

The CDR3 coding sequence is TGTGCCAGCAGCCCCCAGGGAGGGGTCCTCACCTCGACTGAAGCTTTCTTT. Translating it yields CASSPQGGVLTSTEAFF. The chain carries TRBV7-2 and TRBJ1-1; possibly TRBD1 for D (5 bases). V shed 5 bases and J shed 5 bases, with 24 bases lying between them. The CDR3 sequence is 17 residues long. CDR1 is SGHTA, CDR2 FQGNSA, per germline.

The chain has TRBV2 and TRBJ2-6, with a weak D call TRBD1 (6 bases). CDR1 is SNHLY, CDR2 FYNNEI, per germline. The CDR3 contains 18 residues. The germline V and J ends were trimmed by 6 bases and 0 bases, with 18 bases remaining between them. The CDR3 protein is CASRPPRGAGSGANVLTF. CDR3 in DNA: TGTGCCAGCAGGCCCCCCAGGGGCGCGGGCTCTGGGGCCAACGTCCTGACTTTC. Complete variable domain (other parts from reference TRBV2 and TRBJ2-6): EPEVTQTPSHQVTQMGQEVILRCVPISNHLYFYWYRQILGQKVEFLVSFYNNEISEKSEIFDDQFSVERPDGSNFTLKIRSTKLEDSAMYFCASRPPRGAGSGANVLTFGAGSRLTVL.

The genes are TRBV30 and TRBJ1-2; D might be TRBD1 (5 bases). CDR1 and CDR2 (germline): GTSNPN, SVGIG (reference sequence). Deletions cut 1 base from V and 8 bases from J, with 11 bases between. The CDR3 has 12 residues. CDR3 sequence (DNA): TGTGCCTGGAGTGGCCGGACAAGCGGCTACACCTTC. Protein product: CAWSGRTSGYTF. The full variable domain, in which reference TRBV30 and TRBJ1-2 provide the parts outside the CDR3, is SQTIHQWPATLVQPVGSPLSLECTVEGTSNPNLYWYRQAAGRGLQLLFYSVGIGQISSEVPQNLSASRPQDRQFILSSKKLLLSDSGFYLCAWSGRTSGYTFGSGTRLTVV.

This chain uses TRBV29-1 with TRBJ1-2; no firm D call. In germline, CDR1 is SQVTM, CDR2 ANQGSEA. The CDR3 sequence is 13 residues long. Trimming pared 2 bases from V and 6 bases from J, leaving 13 bases between. Here the CDR3 DNA reads TGCAGCGTTGAAACAGCGGTTAAACATGGCTACACCTTC. Translated, it gives CSVETAVKHGYTF. The complete variable domain, with remaining parts taken from reference TRBV29-1 and TRBJ1-2, reads SAVISQKPSRDICQRGTSLTIQCQVDSQVTMMFWYRQQPGQSLTLIATANQGSEATYESGFVIDKFPISRPNLTFSTLTVSNMSPEDSSIYLCSVETAVKHGYTFGSGTRLTVV.

There are a few counts of this clone. The chain couples TRBV3-1 (or the pseudogene TRBV3-2) to TRBJ1-3, with D unclear. This CDR3 spans 14 amino acids. The germline V gene encodes CDR1 LGHDT and CDR2 YNNKEL (reference sequence). V lost 6 bases to trimming and J lost 2 bases, with 11 bases between them. In nucleotides, the CDR3 is TGTGCCAGCAGTCAGCGAATGACTGGAAACACCATATATTTT. This gives the protein CASSQRMTGNTIYF.

The rearrangement links TRBV4-2 to TRBJ2-1, with D possibly matching TRBD1 (5 bases). The CDR3 length is 14 residues. Germline CDR1 is LGHNA and CDR2 is YNFKEQ. Trimming removed 7 bases at V and 7 bases at J, with 17 bases between. In DNA, the CDR3 is TGTGCCAGCACCTCAAGGGGCAGCAGGAATGAGCAGTTCTTC. Its protein is CASTSRGSRNEQFF.

This sequence joins TRBV9 and TRBJ1-3; no definite D call. Trimming removed 4 bases from V and 2 bases from J, with 16 bases in between. The CDR3 has 16 amino acids. Per germline, CDR1 SGDLS and CDR2 YYNGEE. The CDR3 DNA is TGTGCCAGCAGCTTTCTCCAGGACGGGACTGGAAACACCATATATTTT. It is translated as CASSFLQDGTGNTIYF.

The gene calls are TRBV6-5 and TRBJ1-5, with D uncertain. The CDR3 contains 12 residues. V lost 8 bases to trimming and J lost 9 bases, with 14 bases between them. The germline V gene encodes CDR1 MNHEY and CDR2 SVGAGI. This CDR3 reads CASDPGIRPQHF. The CDR3 DNA sequence: TGTGCCAGCGATCCAGGCATTCGGCCCCAGCATTTT.

The gene calls are TRBV18 and TRBJ1-4; no clear D gene. The V end was cut by 3 bases, the J end by 7 bases, with 9 bases between. This CDR3 is built from 13 residues. Germline V gene lookup returns CDR1 KGHSH and CDR2 LQKENI. CDR3 region: CASSPPAGEKLFF. The CDR3 DNA reads TGTGCCAGCTCACCCCCGGCGGGTGAAAAACTGTTTTTT.

The V gene is TRBV6-2 or TRBV6-3, the J gene TRBJ1-2; TRBD1 matches at 8 bases. V gave up 6 bases and J gave up 7 bases; unmatched junction bases: 7. The CDR3 is 13 amino acids. Germline V gene data show CDR1 as MNHEY and CDR2 as SVGEGT. The CDR3 is CASSSSGGLGYTF. The CDR3 nucleotides are TGTGCCAGCAGCTCCTCAGGGGGCCTTGGCTACACCTTC.

The genes are TRBV30 and TRBJ2-1, with 8 bases lining up with TRBD2. Germline trimming cut 3 bases from V and 4 bases from J; bases unmatched to any gene: 5. In germline, CDR1 is GTSNPN, CDR2 SVGIG (reference sequence). CDR3 size: 14 residues. The CDR3 reads CAWSSGSLYNEQFF. The DNA of the CDR3 is TGTGCCTGGAGCAGCGGGAGTTTATACAATGAGCAGTTCTTC.

The V gene is TRBV5-1, the J gene TRBJ2-3; the match to TRBD2 covers 7 bases. CDR3 size: 15 residues. V gave up 0 bases and J gave up 2 bases; unmatched junction bases: 3. Germline CDR1 is SGHRS and CDR2 is YFSETQ. The CDR3 bases are TGCGCCAGCAGCTTGGGTAGCGGGTCCACAGATACGCAGTATTTT. Translated, it gives CASSLGSGSTDTQYF.

The chain has TRBV5-5 and TRBJ1-3, with D unclear. CDR3 size: 13 residues. CDR1 is SGHKS and CDR2 is YYEKEE in the germline V gene (reference sequence). V lost 2 bases and J 8 bases, leaving 11 bases between the germline ends. The CDR3 is CASSFRPGDTIYF. CDR3 nucleotide sequence: TGTGCCAGCAGCTTCCGCCCCGGGGACACCATATATTTT.

This sequence joins TRBV5-1 and TRBJ2-1; 10 bases align to TRBD1. The J segment lost 5 bases and the V segment lost 4 bases, leaving 6 bases of the junction unmatched. CDR1 and CDR2 from the germline V gene are SGHRS and YFSETQ. CDR3 length equals 15 residues. CDR3 protein: CASSGSGTGDNEQFF. The CDR3 nucleotides are TGCGCCAGCAGCGGCTCCGGGACAGGGGACAATGAGCAGTTCTTC. Filled out from reference TRBV5-1 and TRBJ2-1, the complete variable domain reads KAGVTQTPRYLIKTRGQQVTLSCSPISGHRSVSWYQQTPGQGLQFLFEYFSETQRNKGNFPGRFSGRQFSNSRSEMNVSTLELGDSALYLCASSGSGTGDNEQFFGPGTRLTVL.

The chain recombines TRBV3-1 (or the pseudogene TRBV3-2) with TRBJ1-1; TRBD1 matches at 8 bases. Germline V lookup: CDR1 LGHDT, CDR2 YNNKEL (reference sequence). This CDR3 region has 15 residues. V gave up 1 base and J gave up 0 bases; unmatched junction bases: 1. The CDR3 protein is CASSQAGGMNTEAFF. The CDR3 nucleotides read TGTGCCAGCAGCCAAGCAGGGGGCATGAACACTGAAGCTTTCTTT.

V usage is TRBV6-2 or TRBV6-3 and J usage is TRBJ2-3; D may be TRBD2 (6 bases). V dropped 4 bases and J dropped 0 bases, with 8 bases sitting between them. CDR1 and CDR2 from the germline V gene are MNHEY and SVGEGT. This CDR3 spans 14 amino acids. In DNA, the CDR3 is TGTGCCAGCAGTTTTGGGGGGAGCACAGATACGCAGTATTTT. Translation: CASSFGGSTDTQYF.

This chain connects TRBV7-9 to TRBJ1-1; TRBD1 might be the D (5 bases). V was cut by 5 bases and J by 10 bases, with 17 bases left in between. This CDR3 region has 13 residues. Germline values: CDR1 SEHNR, CDR2 FQNEAQ (reference sequence). This CDR3 is CASSLTQGGSAFF. The CDR3 DNA follows: TGTGCCAGCAGCCTAACCCAGGGAGGGTCAGCTTTCTTT.

The chain has TRBV7-9 and TRBJ1-2, with 10 bases that match TRBD1. The V segment lost 2 bases and the J segment 7 bases; nucleotides outside the gene matches: 10. CDR3 length: 16 amino acids. Germline-derived CDR1 and CDR2 are SEHNR and FQNEAQ (reference sequence). CDR3 amino acids: CASSLLTGGPHGGYTF. The CDR3 DNA reads as TGTGCCAGCAGCTTATTGACAGGGGGCCCTCACGGTGGCTACACCTTC. The complete variable domain, with remaining parts taken from reference TRBV7-9 and TRBJ1-2, reads DTGVSQNPRHKITKRGQNVTFRCDPISEHNRLYWYRQTLGQGPEFLTYFQNEAQLEKSRLLSDRFSAERPKGSFSTLEIQRTEQGDSAMYLCASSLLTGGPHGGYTFGSGTRLTVV.

The chain is built from TRBV7-9 and TRBJ2-7, with 8 bases lining up with TRBD1. The CDR3 length is 15 residues. After removal of 4 bases from V and 7 bases from J, the junction contained 12 bases not matched to a gene. Germline CDR1 and CDR2: SEHNR and FQNEAQ (reference sequence). CDR3 sequence reads: CASSSREGQGGEQYF. The CDR3 DNA is TGTGCCAGCAGCTCCCGTGAAGGACAGGGAGGTGAGCAGTACTTC.